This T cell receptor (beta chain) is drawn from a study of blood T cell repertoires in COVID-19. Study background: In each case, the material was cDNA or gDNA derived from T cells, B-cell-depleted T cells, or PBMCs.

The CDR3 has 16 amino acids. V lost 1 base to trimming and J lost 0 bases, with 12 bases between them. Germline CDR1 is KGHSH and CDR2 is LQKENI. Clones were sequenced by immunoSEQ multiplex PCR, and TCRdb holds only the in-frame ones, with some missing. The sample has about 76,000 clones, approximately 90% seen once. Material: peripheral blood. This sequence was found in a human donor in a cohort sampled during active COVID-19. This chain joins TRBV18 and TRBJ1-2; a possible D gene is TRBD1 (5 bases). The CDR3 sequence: CASSPRDGRANYGYTF. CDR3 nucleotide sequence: TGTGCCAGCTCACCACGGGACGGGAGAGCTAACTATGGCTACACCTTC. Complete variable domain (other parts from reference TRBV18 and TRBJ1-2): NAGVMQNPRHLVRRRGQEARLRCSPMKGHSHVYWYRQLPEEGLKFMVYLQKENIIDESGMPKERFSAEFPKEGPSILRIQQVVRGDSAAYFCASSPRDGRANYGYTFGSGTRLTVV.